This T cell receptor beta chain is from a study of beta chain features in type 1 diabetes. What was sequenced were expressed TCRB transcripts, since all of the isolated RNA had been reverse transcribed. TCRdb's table, derived via immunoSEQ multiplex PCR, lists solely in-frame clones and lacks some. The data show about 350,000 clones, around 20% seen once. This clone was seen only a few times. The CDR3 totals 17 residues. Looked up from germline, CDR1 is SGHTA and CDR2 is FQGNSA. V trimming: 1 base; J trimming: 4 bases; junction bases outside the gene matches: 10. J is TRBJ2-5 and V is TRBV7-2, with 9 positions matching TRBD1. The sequence was collected from a woman younger than 35 in good health. Input material: naive CD4+ T cells from blood. In nucleotides, the CDR3 is TGTGCCAGCAGCTTAGGTGGTTACAGGGGGCGCGGAGAGACCCAGTACTTC. Protein: CASSLGGYRGRGETQYF. Filled out from reference TRBV7-2 and TRBJ2-5, the complete variable domain reads GAGVSQSPSNKVTEKGKDVELRCDPISGHTALYWYRQSLGQGLEFLIYFQGNSAPDKSGLPSDRFSAERTGGSVSTLTIQRTQQEDSAVYLCASSLGGYRGRGETQYFGPGTRLLVL.